These 20 T cell receptor beta chains were all obtained from the same sample, sequenced in a study of CD8+ T cells in alopecia areata. Sequencing templates came from extracted RNA that was reverse transcribed into cDNA. The repertoire was sequenced with immunoSEQ multiplex PCR; TCRdb's copy has only in-frame clones and lacks some. The table lists about 110,000 clones, roughly 55% of them singletons. The sequencing sample was made of NKG2D-low CD8+ T cells sorted from blood. Receptors were obtained from a human donor with alopecia areata.

This clone has only one observation. The rearrangement joins TRBV2 to TRBJ2-1, with no clear D. Germline lookup yields CDR1 SNHLY and CDR2 FYNNEI. This CDR3 is built from 14 residues. Trimming left V 8 bases short and J 3 bases short, with 14 bases between. The DNA of the CDR3 is TGTGCCAGCTATACCCAACGGCTCTACAATGAGCAGTTCTTC. The encoded protein is CASYTQRLYNEQFF.

The rearrangement joins TRBV5-1 to TRBJ1-2, with 9 bases fitting TRBD1. Germline V gives CDR1 SGHRS, CDR2 YFSETQ. The CDR3 has 17 residues. The junction had 8 bases not matched to a gene; V was cut back by 0 bases and J by 2 bases. CDR3 nucleotide sequence: TGCGCCAGCAGCTTGGTGGGGACAGGGCTGTCGAACTATGGCTACACCTTC. Encoded protein: CASSLVGTGLSNYGYTF.

This clone was counted only a few times. The genes are TRBV11-2 and TRBJ2-1; 8 nucleotides align to TRBD2. The V gene end was trimmed by 5 bases and the J gene end by 8 bases; junction bases not matched to a gene: 8. This CDR3 is 14 amino acids long. Germline V CDR1 and CDR2: SGHAT, FQNNGV. The CDR3 spells CASSRYSGSHEQFF. The CDR3 nucleotides read TGTGCCAGCAGCCGTTACAGCGGGAGCCATGAGCAGTTCTTC.

This clone was counted a few times. The J gene is TRBJ2-1, the V gene TRBV5-1; a weak D match, TRBD1 (5 bases). V gave up 0 bases and J gave up 9 bases, with 16 bases separating them. The CDR3 runs 15 residues. Germline V gene lookup returns CDR1 SGHRS and CDR2 YFSETQ. For the CDR3, the DNA is TGCGCCAGCAGCTTGGACCAGGGTACCCTCCGTGAGCAGTTCTTC. This gives the protein CASSLDQGTLREQFF.

V is TRBV29-1 and J is TRBJ2-5; D is perhaps TRBD1 (6 bases). The CDR3 runs 11 residues. V was cut by 7 bases and J by 8 bases, with 14 bases left in between. CDR1 SQVTM and CDR2 ANQGSEA come from the germline V gene. CDR3 nucleotide sequence: TGCAGCGCCAACCTGGACAGAACCCAGTACTTC. This translates into CSANLDRTQYF.

This clone was seen more than once but under ten times. The V and J genes are TRBV5-5 and TRBJ1-1; D might be TRBD1 (6 bases). Between the trimmed V and J ends, which lost 1 base and 3 bases, there was a span of 16 bases. CDR3 size: 16 residues. CDR1 and CDR2 from the germline V gene are SGHKS and YYEKEE (reference sequence). Here the CDR3 DNA reads TGTGCCAGCAGCTTGCCCCGACAGGAGACAGACACTGAAGCTTTCTTT. This translates into CASSLPRQETDTEAFF.

This clone was observed a single time. CDR3 region: CASSLLWQGKETQYF. Written as DNA, the CDR3 is TGTGCCAGCAGCTTATTGTGGCAGGGAAAAGAGACCCAGTACTTC. The genes are TRBV11-2 and TRBJ2-5; TRBD1 might be the D (5 bases). The CDR3 covers 15 residues. Per germline, CDR1 SGHAT and CDR2 FQNNGV. The ends were cut back, 2 bases at V and 3 bases at J, with 13 bases in the middle.

This rearrangement joins TRBV19 to TRBJ2-1, with TRBD2 as a possible D gene (5 bases). Germline assignment: CDR1 LNHDA and CDR2 SQIVND (reference sequence). This CDR3 is 17 amino acids long. The V and J ends lost 3 bases and 4 bases respectively, with 19 bases between them. The CDR3 nucleotides read TGTGCCAGTAGTATGCTCCTCTCTAGCTTTTCATACAATGAGCAGTTCTTC. Translating gives CASSMLLSSFSYNEQFF.

This clone was seen only a few times. The CDR3, as DNA: TGTGCCAGCAGTGATAACCGGTACCGAGATCAGCCCCAGCATTTT. Translating it yields CASSDNRYRDQPQHF. The chain employs TRBV2 and TRBJ1-5, with D unclear. This CDR3 spans 15 amino acids. Trimming left V 3 bases short and J 5 bases short, with 14 bases between. CDR1 SNHLY and CDR2 FYNNEI come from the germline V gene.

The gene calls are TRBV28 and TRBJ2-1; either TRBD1 or TRBD2 may fit D (6 bases each). The germline V gene has CDR1 MDHEN and CDR2 SYDVKM. The CDR3 covers 17 residues. Trimming left V 3 bases short and J 10 bases short, with 25 bases between. CDR3 coding DNA: TGTGCCAGCAGTTTGGCTGATCTGGGGGGCCTTTCAAAGGAGCAGTTCTTC. Translating it yields CASSLADLGGLSKEQFF. Full variable domain (missing parts from reference TRBV28 and TRBJ2-1): DVKVTQSSRYLVKRTGEKVFLECVQDMDHENMFWYRQDPGLGLRLIYFSYDVKMKEKGDIPEGYSVSREKKERFSLILESASTNQTSMYLCASSLADLGGLSKEQFFGPGTRLTVL.

The CDR3 reads CASSVGPGQEQFF. The DNA of the CDR3 is TGTGCCAGTAGCGTCGGGCCCGGGCAGGAGCAGTTCTTC. The chain is built from TRBV19 and TRBJ2-1; D gene ambiguous. In germline, CDR1 is LNHDA, CDR2 SQIVND (reference sequence). The CDR3 is made up of 13 amino acids. V dropped 6 bases and J dropped 10 bases, with 16 bases sitting between them.

Of note for this clone: The junction and the germline gene differ at one end; a read error may be behind it. The chain combines TRBV27 with TRBJ2-1; D is ambiguous. CDR3 length: 14 residues. Germline V lookup: CDR1 MNHEY, CDR2 SMNVEV (reference sequence). CDR3 bases: TGTGCCAGTAGTTCAAGGGTGTTCTACAATGAGCAGTTCTTC. Its protein is CASSSRVFYNEQFF.

V and J are TRBV6-5 and TRBJ2-7; 8 positions agree with TRBD1. Germline values: CDR1 MNHEY, CDR2 SVGAGI. This CDR3 spans 16 amino acids. V lost 0 bases and J lost 4; bases outside the gene matches: 8. CDR3 sequence (DNA): TGTGCCAGCAGTTACTCCCAGGGGGCGGTTGGATACGAGCAGTACTTC. Residues: CASSYSQGAVGYEQYF.

This chain links TRBV13 with TRBJ2-3; D is possibly TRBD2 (6 bases). Trimming shortened V by 3 bases and J by 4 bases, and 20 bases separated the two germline ends. Germline CDR1 is PRHDT and CDR2 is FYEKMQ (reference sequence). This CDR3 is 17 amino acids long. The CDR3 DNA is TGTGCCAGCAGCTTTCCGGGAGAGAGTTTAGGCCCAGATACGCAGTATTTT. As protein: CASSFPGESLGPDTQYF.

V usage is TRBV14 and J usage is TRBJ1-4; the D is unclear. This CDR3 comprises 14 residues. The germline V and J ends were trimmed by 4 bases and 2 bases, with 8 bases remaining between them. Germline V gene data show CDR1 as SGHDN and CDR2 as FVKESK. The CDR3 sequence: CASSPRATNEKLFF. The CDR3, as DNA: TGTGCCAGCAGCCCGAGGGCGACTAATGAAAAACTGTTTTTT.

The CDR3 DNA is TGTGCCAGCTCCCCCCCTCTCAGCATTAACACTGAAGCTTTCTTT. Residues: CASSPPLSINTEAFF. The chain joins TRBV27 to TRBJ1-1; D is uncertain. V lost 8 bases to trimming and J lost 2 bases, with 18 bases between them. The CDR3 extends over 15 amino acids. CDR1 is MNHEY, CDR2 SMNVEV, per germline (reference sequence).

This sequence joins TRBV2 and TRBJ1-2, with TRBD1 matching over 8 bases. The V and J ends lost 0 bases and 3 bases, in that order; junction bases with no gene match: 9. Germline-derived CDR1 and CDR2 are SNHLY and FYNNEI. The CDR3 is 17 residues long. CDR3 nucleotides: TGTGCCAGCAGTGAAGCGTCAGGGGGCTATGAGGACTATGGCTACACCTTC. Encoded protein: CASSEASGGYEDYGYTF.

This chain connects TRBV7-3 to TRBJ1-1; maybe TRBD1 (5 bases). V lost 1 base and J 1 base, leaving 10 bases between the germline ends. The CDR3 totals 15 residues. Germline CDR1 reads SGHTA; CDR2 reads FQGTGA. CDR3 DNA sequence: TGTGCCAGCAGCTTAAGTGACGGGGGGAACACTGAAGCTTTCTTT. As protein: CASSLSDGGNTEAFF.

The chain is built from TRBV13 and TRBJ2-7, with TRBD1 matching 8 bases. V lost 5 bases, J lost 4 bases, and 4 bases stayed unmatched. CDR3 length: 13 residues. The germline V gene has CDR1 PRHDT and CDR2 FYEKMQ (reference sequence). CDR3 DNA: TGTGCCAGCAGCGCTGGGACAGGTTACGAGCAGTACTTC. Protein: CASSAGTGYEQYF.

The rearrangement joins TRBV4-2 to TRBJ2-1, with D hard to call. V was clipped by 5 bases and J by 3 bases, with 14 bases between them. The CDR3 consists of 15 residues. The germline gives CDR1 LGHNA, CDR2 YNFKEQ. CDR3 region: CASSSGDTGYNEQFF. Written as DNA, the CDR3 is TGTGCCAGCAGCTCTGGCGATACGGGCTACAATGAGCAGTTCTTC.